One sample yielded the 21 T cell receptor beta chains listed below, sequenced in a study of Ad26.COV2.S vaccination and SARS-CoV-2 variants. Method: immunoSEQ multiplex PCR; TCRdb's copy keeps in-frame clones and lacks some. The data contain hundreds of thousands of clones, roughly 90% of them seen just once; the ten biggest clones take up roughly 1.7%. Described treatment: around 19 received Ad26.COV2.S at low or high dose, single or two shots; about 5 received placebo; per-sample allocation not given. Following the first vaccine or placebo injection, samples were taken on day 63. Material: peripheral blood, obtained in a trial of Ad26.COV2.S vaccine versus placebo. All receptors come from a person between 18 and 65 years old who received the Ad26.COV2.S COVID-19 vaccine or a placebo.

The chain employs TRBV7-2 and TRBJ2-2; the D is unclear. V was cut by 1 base and J by 0 bases, with 12 bases left in between. Germline V gene lookup returns CDR1 SGHTA and CDR2 FQGNSA. The CDR3 consists of 17 residues. The CDR3 sequence is CASSLDALKANTGELFF. The CDR3 coding sequence is TGTGCCAGCAGCTTAGATGCGCTAAAGGCGAACACCGGGGAGCTGTTTTTT.

The chain has TRBV10-2 and TRBJ1-5, with unresolved D. Germline V gene data show CDR1 as WSHSY and CDR2 as SAAADI. V was clipped by 4 bases and J by 6 bases, with 7 bases between them. This CDR3 comprises 12 residues. The CDR3 DNA is TGCGCCAGCAGTGTTTCTGGTCAGCCCCAGCATTTT. Translation: CASSVSGQPQHF.

The V and J genes are TRBV9 and TRBJ2-5; D gene uncertain. The length of the CDR3 is 14 residues. The V gene's germline CDR1 is SGDLS and CDR2 YYNGEE. V lost 6 bases, J lost 1 base, and 13 bases lay in between. CDR3 amino acids: CASNYGWIQETQYF. The CDR3 coding sequence is TGTGCCAGCAATTACGGATGGATCCAAGAGACCCAGTACTTC.

The chain links TRBV7-2 to TRBJ1-5; TRBD1 matches 10 bases. CDR3 length: 14 residues. Trimming at V came to 4 bases and at J to 5 bases, leaving 2 bases not matched to a gene. Germline lookup yields CDR1 SGHTA and CDR2 FQGNSA. CDR3 sequence reads: CASSSGQGYQPQHF. The CDR3 DNA is TGTGCCAGCAGCTCGGGACAGGGGTATCAGCCCCAGCATTTT.

V and J are TRBV19 and TRBJ2-4, with a possible D match to TRBD1 (6 bases). This CDR3 comprises 14 residues. Trimming took 5 bases from V and 7 from J, leaving 15 bases between them. CDR1 is LNHDA and CDR2 is SQIVND in the germline V gene (reference sequence). CDR3 sequence: CASSVFTGNNIQYF. The CDR3 coding sequence is TGTGCCAGTAGTGTTTTCACAGGGAATAACATTCAGTACTTC.

This chain uses TRBV3-1 (or the pseudogene TRBV3-2) with TRBJ2-1; the D gene is possibly TRBD2 (6 bases). Per the germline V gene, CDR1 is LGHDT and CDR2 is YNNKEL (reference sequence). The CDR3 runs 12 residues. With 1 base removed from V and 13 bases from J, the gap between germline ends came to 11 bases. The CDR3 sequence is CASSQAGGAQFF. The CDR3 coding sequence is TGTGCCAGCAGCCAAGCTGGCGGGGCTCAGTTCTTC.

The chain has TRBV3-1 (or the pseudogene TRBV3-2) and TRBJ2-5; TRBD1 matches at 8 bases. V dropped 4 bases and J dropped 0; count of bases not matched to a gene: 16. CDR1 is LGHDT, CDR2 YNNKEL, per germline (reference sequence). This CDR3 comprises 19 residues. The CDR3: CASSLGTGTPTLYQETQYF. In nucleotides, the CDR3 is TGTGCCAGCAGCCTAGGGACAGGAACCCCCACCTTGTACCAAGAGACCCAGTACTTC.

V usage is TRBV5-1 and J usage is TRBJ1-2, with 11 nucleotides matching TRBD1. Trimming at V came to 7 bases and at J to 5 bases, leaving 7 bases not matched to a gene. This CDR3 contains 14 residues. Germline-derived CDR1 and CDR2 are SGHRS and YFSETQ. CDR3 in amino acids: CASGQGQGAYGYTF. The CDR3 DNA sequence: TGCGCCAGCGGCCAAGGACAGGGGGCGTATGGCTACACCTTC.

This chain uses TRBV5-1 with TRBJ2-6; the D is unclear. This CDR3 has 20 residues. The V gene lost 0 bases and the J gene lost 0 bases, with 19 bases spanning the gap. Germline values: CDR1 SGHRS, CDR2 YFSETQ. CDR3 DNA sequence: TGCGCCAGCAGCTTGGGATATTTTAGTAAGACAAGCTCTGGGGCCAACGTCCTGACTTTC. Translating it yields CASSLGYFSKTSSGANVLTF. The complete variable domain, with remaining parts taken from reference TRBV5-1 and TRBJ2-6, reads KAGVTQTPRYLIKTRGQQVTLSCSPISGHRSVSWYQQTPGQGLQFLFEYFSETQRNKGNFPGRFSGRQFSNSRSEMNVSTLELGDSALYLCASSLGYFSKTSSGANVLTFGAGSRLTVL.

The gene calls are TRBV7-6 and TRBJ2-5; either TRBD1 or TRBD2 may supply D (6 bases each). The CDR3 has 15 residues. Germline V gene data show CDR1 as SGHVS and CDR2 as FNYEAQ. The V and J ends lost 1 base and 4 bases respectively, with 13 bases between them. The CDR3 loop is CASSLGGDIAETQYF. DNA for the CDR3: TGTGCCAGCAGCTTAGGCGGGGACATAGCAGAGACCCAGTACTTC.

This clone has only one observation. This chain links TRBV29-1 with TRBJ1-1, with D possibly matching TRBD1 (5 bases). This CDR3 comprises 14 residues. V lost 6 bases to trimming and J lost 4 bases, with 18 bases between them. Per the germline V gene, CDR1 is SQVTM and CDR2 is ANQGSEA. In DNA form, the CDR3 reads TGCAGCGTCCGAATTGGGGGTGGGAGCACTGAAGCTTTCTTT. Protein: CSVRIGGGSTEAFF.

This clone was seen a few times. J is TRBJ1-3 and V is TRBV16; the D is unclear. The length of the CDR3 is 14 residues. Trimming stripped 4 bases from V and 4 bases from J, with 11 bases between. CDR1 and CDR2 (germline): KGHSY, FQNENV. The CDR3 here is CASSPGASGNTIYF. The CDR3 DNA reads as TGTGCCAGCAGCCCCGGAGCGTCCGGAAACACCATATATTTT. Full variable domain (rest looked up from reference TRBV16 and TRBJ1-3): GEEVAQTPKHLVRGEGQKAKLYCAPIKGHSYVFWYQQVLKNEFKFLISFQNENVFDETGMPKERFSAKCLPNSPCSLEIQATKLEDSAVYFCASSPGASGNTIYFGEGSWLTVV.

This rearrangement joins TRBV12-3 or TRBV12-4 to TRBJ2-7, with D perhaps TRBD2 (5 bases). Trimming removed 6 bases at V and 7 bases at J, with 13 bases between. CDR3 length equals 12 residues. CDR3 sequence (DNA): TGTGCCAGCAGGGGTCCCCCGGGAGAGCAGTACTTC. Translation: CASRGPPGEQYF.

Only one count was recorded for this clone. The rearrangement joins TRBV7-9 to TRBJ2-5, with 12 bases fitting TRBD2. J gave up 5 bases and V 5 bases, and 6 bases lay outside the gene matches. Per the germline V gene, CDR1 is SEHNR and CDR2 is FQNEAQ (reference sequence). CDR3 length: 15 amino acids. The DNA for the CDR3 is TGTGCCAGCAGCCTTGGACTAGCGGGGTTGGAGACCCAGTACTTC. This sequence encodes CASSLGLAGLETQYF.

The chain links TRBV11-2 to TRBJ2-6; D is unresolved. Germline V gives CDR1 SGHAT, CDR2 FQNNGV. V was pared by 2 bases and J by 0 bases, with 11 bases between. The CDR3 is 17 amino acids. CDR3 loop: CASSLFSVSSGANVLTF. DNA of the CDR3: TGTGCCAGCAGCTTATTCTCGGTGTCCTCTGGGGCCAACGTCCTGACTTTC.

The chain carries TRBV7-9 and TRBJ1-5, with 9 bases aligning to TRBD1. Germline values: CDR1 SEHNR, CDR2 FQNEAQ (reference sequence). CDR3 length: 14 residues. J gave up 4 bases and V 4 bases, and 2 bases lay outside the gene matches. DNA for the CDR3: TGTGCCAGCAGCTCGACAGGGGGAAATCAGCCCCAGCATTTT. Amino acids: CASSSTGGNQPQHF. Based on the CDR3 plus reference TRBV7-9 and TRBJ1-5, the full variable domain is DTGVSQNPRHKITKRGQNVTFRCDPISEHNRLYWYRQTLGQGPEFLTYFQNEAQLEKSRLLSDRFSAERPKGSFSTLEIQRTEQGDSAMYLCASSSTGGNQPQHFGDGTRLSIL.

J is TRBJ1-1 and V is TRBV12-3 or TRBV12-4, with D unclear. V shed 3 bases and J shed 5 bases, with 10 bases lying between them. The CDR3 sequence is 13 residues long. This chain's CDR3 is CASSFSVGTEAFF. CDR3 in DNA: TGTGCCAGCAGTTTCTCAGTTGGGACTGAAGCTTTCTTT.

DNA of the CDR3: TGTGCCAGCAGTATGGGGGACAGGCAACTTAACTATGGCTACACCTTC. It specifies CASSMGDRQLNYGYTF. V gene TRBV21-1 combines with J gene TRBJ1-2; the D call in the table, TRBD1, was not verified against the DNA. TRBV21-1 is classified as a pseudogene. This CDR3 contains 16 residues.

The rearrangement uses TRBV7-9 and TRBJ2-2; TRBD2 agrees at 8 bases. Germline CDR1 is SEHNR and CDR2 is FQNEAQ (reference sequence). The CDR3 is 16 residues long. After removal of 5 bases from V and 5 bases from J, the junction contained 10 bases not matched to a gene. CDR3 amino acids: CASSPPRASGTGELFF. The CDR3 DNA sequence: TGTGCCAGCAGCCCCCCTCGGGCTAGCGGGACCGGGGAGCTGTTTTTT.

This clone was seen just once. This sequence joins TRBV2 and TRBJ2-2; TRBD2 is a possible D gene (6 bases). In germline, CDR1 is SNHLY, CDR2 FYNNEI. The CDR3 runs to 15 residues. The V gene lost 6 bases and the J gene lost 2 bases, with 13 bases spanning the gap. CDR3 sequence reads: CASRGGKSNTGELFF. Written as DNA, the CDR3 is TGTGCCAGCAGGGGGGGAAAATCAAACACCGGGGAGCTGTTTTTT.

The chain couples TRBV19 to TRBJ2-1, with 10 bases lining up with TRBD2. CDR1 is LNHDA, CDR2 SQIVND, per germline (reference sequence). This CDR3 is built from 15 residues. V was clipped by 7 bases and J by 6 bases; unmatched bases: 9. The CDR3 sequence is CASTPSGGLGNEQFF. The DNA for the CDR3 is TGTGCCAGTACCCCTAGCGGGGGCCTCGGCAATGAGCAGTTCTTC.